The rows below give T cell receptor beta chains drawn from one sample of a study of blood T cells in healthy people across ages. TCRdb independently ran MiXCR on the 5' RACE reads; one entry per CDR3 protein. The sample yields about 640,000 distinct CDR3 sequences, approximately 59% seen once. What was sequenced was blood. All receptors derive from a man in his sixties in good health. Both conserved end residues are part of each CDR3. Each record gives: clone size, J gene, D gene, V gene, CDR3 DNA, CDR3 protein. The D gene is left open where the match is weak. Some rows have no size entry. The others give once, few or many, or a class for an expanded clone.

>few|TRBJ2-1|TRBD2|TRBV20-1
TGCAGTGCTAGGGCTAGCGGGGGGTACAATGAGCAGTTCTTC
CSARASGGYNEQFF
>once|TRBJ2-7|-|TRBV6-6
TGTGCCAGCAGTGACACTTTATCCTCCTACGAGCAGTACTTC
CASSDTLSSYEQYF
>-|TRBJ2-3|-|TRBV2
TGTGCCAGCAGTGAACGGTCCCCCCCAGATACGCAGTATTTT
CASSERSPPDTQYF
>-|TRBJ2-1|-|TRBV3-1
TGTGCCAGCAGCCAAGGAACTCAAGATTGGAATGAGCAGTTCTTC
CASSQGTQDWNEQFF
>few|TRBJ1-2|-|TRBV15
TGTGCCACCAGCCCGCTCGGTCGCGATGGCTACACCTTC
CATSPLGRDGYTF
>-|TRBJ2-7|TRBD2|TRBV10-3
TGTGCCATCAGTGAGTCGGCTAGCGGGGCCTACGAGCAGTACTTC
CAISESASGAYEQYF
>-|TRBJ2-3|TRBD2|TRBV20-1
TGCAGTGCTAGAGACCAAGGGGGACTAGCGGGATATACGCAGTATTTT
CSARDQGGLAGYTQYF
>-|TRBJ2-5|-|TRBV29-1
TGCAGCGTTGATCCGGGGCGGAGATCCCAAGAGACCCAGTACTTC
CSVDPGRRSQETQYF
>-|TRBJ1-5|-|TRBV10-3
TGTGCCATCAGCGAGGGAGACGATAGCAATCAGCCCCAGCATTTT
CAISEGDDSNQPQHF
>-|TRBJ2-1|TRBD2|TRBV20-1
TGCAGTGCTACCGGGACTAGTGACAATGAGCAGTTCTTC
CSATGTSDNEQFF
>-|TRBJ1-2|TRBD1|TRBV4-1
TGCGCCAGCAGCCAACAAGAGGGGACAGGGCTTGGCTACACCTTC
CASSQQEGTGLGYTF
>-|TRBJ2-7|-|TRBV27
TGTGCCAGCAGTCGAGACATCCAATACGAGCAGTACTTC
CASSRDIQYEQYF
>-|TRBJ1-2|-|TRBV12-3/TRBV12-4
TGTGCCAACAGTAAACGCCCCTATGGCTACACCTTC
CANSKRPYGYTF
>-|TRBJ1-4|-|TRBV2
TGTGCCAGCAGGACCCTAGAAAAACTGTTTTTT
CASRTLEKLFF
>-|TRBJ1-2|-|TRBV6-4
TGTGCCAGCAAGCTGCCGAGGGCGGCTAACTATGGCTACACCTTC
CASKLPRAANYGYTF